This record concerns one T cell receptor (beta chain) sequence. This sample was included in a study of technical replicates of blood from several donors. V lost 2 bases to trimming and J lost 15 bases, with 14 bases between them. CDR1 SGHNT and CDR2 YYREEE come from the germline V gene (reference sequence). This CDR3 region has 12 residues. Only in-frame clones appear in the TCRdb table, and some are missing; sequencing was by immunoSEQ multiplex PCR. The repertoire includes 75,000 to 95,000 clones, around 94% of them detected once, and about 0.4% sits in the top ten. V and J are TRBV5-4 and TRBJ1-4; tentative D call: TRBD1 (5 bases). The specimen sequenced was T cells isolated from PBMCs. This clonotype was sampled from a human donor in good health. The CDR3 DNA is TGTGCCAGCAGCTTATGCAGGGCCTCGGTGTTTTTT. Translation gives CASSLCRASVFF.